These 30 T cell receptor beta chains were all obtained from the same sample, sequenced in a study of OX40 agonist ivuxolimab in advanced cancers. Only in-frame clones appear in the TCRdb table, and some are missing; sequencing was by immunoSEQ multiplex PCR. The sample lists 75,000 to 80,000 clones, about 87% occurring once. This sample comprised CD4+ or CD8+ T cells sorted from blood, obtained in a trial of the OX40 agonist ivuxolimab. These receptors all come from an adult with an advanced solid tumor such as melanoma, head and neck, liver or kidney cancer.

The chain links TRBV4-1 to TRBJ2-1; TRBD2 matches 9 bases. The CDR3 is made up of 16 amino acids. The V gene end was trimmed by 2 bases and the J gene end by 9 bases; junction bases not matched to a gene: 11. Germline CDR1 reads MGHRA; CDR2 reads YSYEKL. CDR3 sequence (DNA): TGCGCCAGCAGCCAATCACGAGCGGGGGGAATCGGTGAGCAGTTCTTC. Its protein is CASSQSRAGGIGEQFF.

This chain joins TRBV2 and TRBJ2-7; D not certain. Trimming removed 6 bases from V and 8 bases from J, with 14 bases in between. This CDR3 comprises 12 residues. The germline V gene has CDR1 SNHLY and CDR2 FYNNEI. CDR3 amino acids: CASSERASQQYF. CDR3 coding DNA: TGTGCCAGCAGCGAACGGGCAAGTCAGCAGTACTTC. The whole variable domain, filled in from reference TRBV2 and TRBJ2-7, reads EPEVTQTPSHQVTQMGQEVILRCVPISNHLYFYWYRQILGQKVEFLVSFYNNEISEKSEIFDDQFSVERPDGSNFTLKIRSTKLEDSAMYFCASSERASQQYFGPGTRLTVT.

V gene TRBV7-2 combines with J gene TRBJ2-5, with unresolved D. Germline CDR1 SGHTA, CDR2 FQGNSA. The CDR3 is 16 residues long. The V gene lost 5 bases and the J gene lost 0 bases, with 16 bases spanning the gap. This CDR3 is CASSPGSTAYQETQYF. The CDR3 nucleotides are TGTGCCAGCAGCCCCGGTTCGACTGCGTACCAAGAGACCCAGTACTTC.

This rearrangement joins TRBV6-1 to TRBJ1-5; tentative D call: TRBD1 (5 bases). CDR3 length: 12 amino acids. CDR1 MNHNS and CDR2 SASEGT come from the germline V gene. Trimming left V 9 bases short and J 4 bases short, with 10 bases between. For the CDR3, the DNA is TGTGCCAGTAGACAGCCTAATCAGCCCCAGCATTTT. Translation: CASRQPNQPQHF.

The rearrangement links TRBV9 to TRBJ1-1; D unresolved. CDR1 and CDR2 from the germline V gene are SGDLS and YYNGEE. Trimming pared 3 bases from V and 8 bases from J, leaving 23 bases between. The CDR3 runs to 16 residues. The CDR3: CASSEIRPRDGKEAFF. CDR3 sequence (DNA): TGTGCCAGCAGCGAGATCCGCCCCCGAGACGGGAAAGAAGCTTTCTTT.

The V gene is TRBV6-6, the J gene TRBJ2-3, with TRBD2 matching over 8 bases. The J segment lost 4 bases and the V segment lost 2 bases, leaving 8 bases of the junction unmatched. CDR1 MNHNY and CDR2 SVGAGI come from the germline V gene (reference sequence). This CDR3 is built from 16 residues. The CDR3 loop reads CASSYPERERSDTQYF. The CDR3 region has the DNA TGTGCCAGCAGTTACCCAGAGCGGGAGCGGTCAGATACGCAGTATTTT.

CDR3 bases: TGCAGCGTTGAAGAGGTGGACTATGGCTACACCTTC. Protein sequence: CSVEEVDYGYTF. V usage is TRBV29-1 and J usage is TRBJ1-2; D ambiguous. Germline CDR1 and CDR2: SQVTM and ANQGSEA. This CDR3 comprises 12 residues. V lost 0 bases and J 3 bases, leaving 5 bases between the germline ends.

The sample holds one count of this clone. The rearrangement joins TRBV30 to TRBJ1-2; a weak D match, TRBD1 (5 bases). Trimming took 0 bases from V and 7 from J, leaving 15 bases between them. The CDR3 is made up of 14 amino acids. In germline, CDR1 is GTSNPN, CDR2 SVGIG (reference sequence). The CDR3 protein is CAWSVRAGYSGYTF. CDR3 DNA sequence: TGTGCCTGGAGTGTAAGGGCAGGGTACTCTGGCTACACCTTC.

The V call is TRBV2, the J call TRBJ2-7; D is ambiguous. Germline CDR1 and CDR2: SNHLY and FYNNEI. CDR3 length: 16 amino acids. Trimming removed 0 bases at V and 0 bases at J, with 12 bases between. CDR3 residues: CASSEARASISYEQYF. The CDR3 bases are TGTGCCAGCAGTGAAGCGAGAGCCTCCATCTCCTACGAGCAGTACTTC.

CDR3 sequence: CATSRDSQEYNEQFF. The CDR3 region has the DNA TGTGCCACCAGCAGAGATAGCCAGGAATACAATGAGCAGTTCTTC. The chain combines TRBV15 with TRBJ2-1, with D uncertain. This CDR3 comprises 15 residues. Germline V gene data show CDR1 as LNHNV and CDR2 as YYDKDF (reference sequence). The V gene lost 0 bases and the J gene lost 4 bases, with 10 bases spanning the gap.

The chain carries TRBV19 and TRBJ2-1; D might be TRBD1 (6 bases). Trimming left V 3 bases short and J 0 bases short, with 9 bases between. The CDR3 length is 15 residues. Germline values: CDR1 LNHDA, CDR2 SQIVND (reference sequence). The chain's CDR3 is CASSMGRGSYNEQFF. As DNA, the CDR3 is TGTGCCAGTAGTATGGGCAGGGGCTCCTACAATGAGCAGTTCTTC. Complete variable domain (other parts from reference TRBV19 and TRBJ2-1): DGGITQSPKYLFRKEGQNVTLSCEQNLNHDAMYWYRQDPGQGLRLIYYSQIVNDFQKGDIAEGYSVSREKKESFPLTVTSAQKNPTAFYLCASSMGRGSYNEQFFGPGTRLTVL.

The chain links TRBV7-8 to TRBJ2-1; possibly TRBD1 for D (7 bases). CDR1 SGHVS and CDR2 FQNEAQ come from the germline V gene. Trimming took 6 bases from V and 4 from J, leaving 19 bases between them. The CDR3 consists of 16 residues. The CDR3 loop is CASSPRGTESYNEQFF. CDR3 nucleotides: TGTGCCAGCAGTCCACGGGGGACAGAGTCATACAATGAGCAGTTCTTC.

This clone occurred once. The V gene is TRBV5-1, the J gene TRBJ2-3; possibly TRBD1 for D (6 bases). Trimming cost V 3 bases and J 0 bases, with 11 bases left between them. CDR1 is SGHRS and CDR2 is YFSETQ in the germline V gene. The CDR3 length is 15 residues. The CDR3 sequence: CASSWTASSTDTQYF. CDR3 sequence (DNA): TGCGCCAGCAGCTGGACAGCCTCTAGCACAGATACGCAGTATTTT. The full variable domain, completed using reference TRBV5-1 and TRBJ2-3, is KAGVTQTPRYLIKTRGQQVTLSCSPISGHRSVSWYQQTPGQGLQFLFEYFSETQRNKGNFPGRFSGRQFSNSRSEMNVSTLELGDSALYLCASSWTASSTDTQYFGPGTRLTVL.

The rearrangement uses TRBV2 and TRBJ1-1, with D perhaps matching TRBD1 (5 bases). The CDR3 contains 14 residues. Looked up from germline, CDR1 is SNHLY and CDR2 is FYNNEI. V was shortened by 5 bases and J by 4 bases, with 14 bases between the two germline ends. The CDR3 DNA follows: TGTGCCAGCAGTATCGACAGCTGGGGCACTGAAGCTTTCTTT. It codes for CASSIDSWGTEAFF.

V is TRBV5-1 and J is TRBJ1-1; D may be TRBD1 (6 bases). Germline CDR1 SGHRS, CDR2 YFSETQ. The CDR3 totals 15 residues. Trimming pared 0 bases from V and 2 bases from J, leaving 11 bases between. CDR3 sequence (DNA): TGCGCCAGCAGCTTGGCCTTACAGGGAAACACTGAAGCTTTCTTT. Its translation: CASSLALQGNTEAFF.

The V call is TRBV19, the J call TRBJ2-2; D may be TRBD1 or TRBD2 (5 bases each). The V gene's germline CDR1 is LNHDA and CDR2 SQIVND (reference sequence). Between the trimmed V and J ends, which lost 3 bases and 2 bases, there was a span of 10 bases. The CDR3 runs to 15 residues. Here the CDR3 DNA reads TGTGCCAGTAGTATTCGAGGGGCCAACACCGGGGAGCTGTTTTTT. As protein: CASSIRGANTGELFF.

The V call is TRBV5-1, the J call TRBJ1-2; D gene ambiguous. The germline V and J ends were trimmed by 6 bases and 2 bases, with 14 bases remaining between them. This CDR3 spans 14 amino acids. Germline loops: CDR1 SGHRS, CDR2 YFSETQ. CDR3 loop: CASKPPSQNYGYTF. CDR3 nucleotides: TGCGCCAGCAAGCCCCCCAGCCAAAACTATGGCTACACCTTC.

This clone has only a few counts. The chain recombines TRBV18 with TRBJ1-1; possibly TRBD1 for D (6 bases). This CDR3 spans 15 amino acids. V was shortened by 0 bases and J by 0 bases, with 8 bases between the two germline ends. CDR1 KGHSH and CDR2 LQKENI come from the germline V gene. CDR3 sequence (DNA): TGTGCCAGCTCACCACCGTGGGGGCTGAACACTGAAGCTTTCTTT. Translated: CASSPPWGLNTEAFF.

This rearrangement joins TRBV5-4 to TRBJ2-3, with 11 bases fitting TRBD2. V dropped 2 bases and J dropped 4; count of bases not matched to a gene: 3. Germline CDR1 is SGHNT and CDR2 is YYREEE (reference sequence). This CDR3 spans 15 amino acids. This CDR3 is CASSFSGRAADTQYF. DNA for the CDR3: TGTGCCAGCAGCTTTAGCGGGAGGGCCGCAGATACGCAGTATTTT.

The chain carries TRBV2 and TRBJ2-3; 7 bases fit TRBD2. J lost 6 bases, V lost 6 bases, and 9 bases had no gene match. In germline, CDR1 is SNHLY, CDR2 FYNNEI. The CDR3 contains 14 residues. The CDR3: CASRNIGGSDTQYF. CDR3 DNA: TGTGCCAGCAGGAACATCGGGGGGTCGGATACGCAGTATTTT.

The chain links TRBV6-5 to TRBJ2-1, with 10 positions matching TRBD2. CDR3 size: 16 residues. Germline CDR1 reads MNHEY; CDR2 reads SVGAGI. The trim removed 4 bases at V and 9 bases at J, leaving 12 bases unmatched. The CDR3 sequence is CASSLEVPGLATEQFF. As DNA, the CDR3 is TGTGCCAGCAGTTTAGAGGTCCCGGGACTAGCGACTGAGCAGTTCTTC.

This chain uses TRBV7-2 with TRBJ2-1, with D possibly called TRBD1 or TRBD2 (6 bases each). V was clipped by 0 bases and J by 3 bases, with 9 bases between them. The CDR3 has 15 amino acids. The germline V gene encodes CDR1 SGHTA and CDR2 FQGNSA. CDR3 in DNA: TGTGCCAGCAGCTTAGCGGGGGGCCTCTACAATGAGCAGTTCTTC. Translated: CASSLAGGLYNEQFF.

The chain is built from TRBV29-1 and TRBJ1-2; D gene ambiguous. V shed 7 bases and J shed 3 bases, with 9 bases lying between them. CDR1 is SQVTM, CDR2 ANQGSEA, per germline. There are 11 residues in the CDR3. Here the CDR3 reads CSAGNDYGYTF. CDR3 DNA: TGCAGCGCGGGAAACGACTATGGCTACACCTTC.

The chain joins TRBV28 to TRBJ2-3, with a weak D call TRBD1 (6 bases). Germline V gene sequence: CDR1 MDHEN, CDR2 SYDVKM. V lost 6 bases, J lost 4 bases, and 17 bases lay in between. This CDR3 comprises 15 residues. DNA of the CDR3: TGTGCCAGCAGCGAAAACCGGGACATACCAGATACGCAGTATTTT. This translates into CASSENRDIPDTQYF.

This chain connects TRBV11-2 to TRBJ2-5; D is unclear. Trimming pared 0 bases from V and 5 bases from J, leaving 22 bases between. CDR3 length equals 18 residues. In germline, CDR1 is SGHAT, CDR2 FQNNGV. The CDR3 coding sequence is TGTGCCAGCAGCTTAGATCTCGTTAGCCACGACCTCCGGGAGACCCAGTACTTC. Amino acids: CASSLDLVSHDLRETQYF.

The genes are TRBV9 and TRBJ1-5; D is unresolved. CDR3 length: 14 residues. The germline V gene encodes CDR1 SGDLS and CDR2 YYNGEE. Between the trimmed V and J ends, which lost 4 bases and 4 bases, there was a span of 12 bases. Here the CDR3 DNA reads TGTGCCAGCAGCCGCGGCGGAGGGAATCAGCCCCAGCATTTT. Translated, it gives CASSRGGGNQPQHF. The entire variable domain, with the rest obtained from reference TRBV9 and TRBJ1-5, is as follows: DSGVTQTPKHLITATGQRVTLRCSPRSGDLSVYWYQQSLDQGLQFLIQYYNGEERAKGNILERFSAQQFPDLHSELNLSSLELGDSALYFCASSRGGGNQPQHFGDGTRLSIL.

The gene calls are TRBV7-9 and TRBJ2-2; 7 nucleotides line up with TRBD2. The ends lost 3 bases at V and 4 bases at J; junction bases unmatched: 5. The CDR3 runs 15 residues. Germline assignment: CDR1 SEHNR and CDR2 FQNEAQ (reference sequence). Here the CDR3 reads CASSFSGSGTGELFF. CDR3 DNA: TGTGCCAGCAGCTTTAGCGGGTCGGGCACCGGGGAGCTGTTTTTT.

This clone was recorded once. The chain is built from TRBV15 and TRBJ1-6; 8 bases align to TRBD1. The germline gives CDR1 LNHNV, CDR2 YYDKDF (reference sequence). V trimming: 2 bases; J trimming: 8 bases; junction bases outside the gene matches: 2. The CDR3 extends over 14 amino acids. For the CDR3, the DNA is TGTGCCACCAGCAGACAGGGGGCGGATTCACCCCTCCACTTT. This codes for CATSRQGADSPLHF.

The chain joins TRBV11-3 to TRBJ2-3; TRBD1 might be the D (5 bases). V lost 1 base and J 2 bases, leaving 13 bases between the germline ends. The CDR3 contains 16 residues. The V gene's germline CDR1 is SGHNT and CDR2 YENEEA. The CDR3 DNA reads TGTGCCAGCAGCTTAGGCCCGCCAGGGATCACAGATACGCAGTATTTT. Translation: CASSLGPPGITDTQYF. The full variable domain, its missing parts supplied by reference TRBV11-3 and TRBJ2-3, is EAGVVQSPRYKIIEKKQPVAFWCNPISGHNTLYWYLQNLGQGPELLIRYENEEAVDDSQLPKDRFSAERLKGVDSTLKIQPAELGDSAVYLCASSLGPPGITDTQYFGPGTRLTVL.

The genes are TRBV7-2 and TRBJ1-6; 8 bases are a match to TRBD1. The V gene's germline CDR1 is SGHTA and CDR2 FQGNSA. This CDR3 has 15 amino acids. With V trimmed by 5 bases and J by 9 bases, 9 bases remained unmatched. This chain's CDR3 is CASSAGQAMSSPLHF. The CDR3 DNA sequence: TGTGCCAGCAGCGCGGGACAGGCCATGAGTTCACCCCTCCACTTT.